What follows are 30 T cell receptor beta chains derived from one specimen sequenced in a study of cytomegalovirus exposure and HLA in healthy donors. The primer mix had 60 Vbeta and 13 Jbeta primers. Clones were sequenced by immunoSEQ multiplex PCR, and TCRdb holds only the in-frame ones, with some missing. The sample records roughly 95,000 clones, less than 85% being singletons. The sample taken for sequencing was PBMCs. All receptors derive from a man aged 30 to 39 in good health and CMV-seropositive.

The chain uses TRBV30 and TRBJ1-4; no clear D. Germline values: CDR1 GTSNPN, CDR2 SVGIG (reference sequence). The CDR3 totals 13 residues. V shed 5 bases and J shed 5 bases, with 12 bases lying between them. CDR3 sequence (DNA): TGTGCCTGGGCCCGAGTGCACAATGAAAAACTGTTTTTT. Its protein product is CAWARVHNEKLFF. Drawing the rest from reference TRBV30 and TRBJ1-4, the complete variable domain is SQTIHQWPATLVQPVGSPLSLECTVEGTSNPNLYWYRQAAGRGLQLLFYSVGIGQISSEVPQNLSASRPQDRQFILSSKKLLLSDSGFYLCAWARVHNEKLFFGSGTQLSVL.

The chain links TRBV6-1 to TRBJ1-2; tentative D call: TRBD1 (5 bases). This CDR3 is 14 amino acids long. The germline gives CDR1 MNHNS, CDR2 SASEGT. Trimming took 3 bases from V and 5 from J, leaving 13 bases between them. The CDR3 sequence: CASSETVGGYGYTF. In nucleotides, the CDR3 is TGTGCCAGCAGTGAGACAGTCGGGGGGTATGGCTACACCTTC.

To note about this clone: One junction end does not reproduce the germline sequence, and a read error may be involved. The J gene is TRBJ2-2, the V gene TRBV7-7, with D possibly TRBD2 on 5 matching bases. The CDR3 is made up of 14 amino acids. CDR1 and CDR2 from the germline V gene are SSHAT and FNYEAQ (reference sequence). This chain's CDR3 is CASKLTGKTGELFF. The CDR3 nucleotides read TGTGCTAGCAAGCTTACGGGAAAAACCGGGGAGCTGTTTTTT.

This clone appeared a few times. This chain connects TRBV6-6 to TRBJ1-4; perhaps TRBD1 as D (5 bases). The CDR3 loop spans 15 amino acids. The V gene lost 6 bases and the J gene lost 6 bases, with 17 bases spanning the gap. In germline, CDR1 is MNHNY, CDR2 SVGAGI (reference sequence). The CDR3, as DNA: TGTGCCAGCAGACCTTCGACGGGGGGGGATGAAAAACTGTTTTTT. Translation gives CASRPSTGGDEKLFF.

V is TRBV15 and J is TRBJ1-1, with a weak D call TRBD1 (5 bases). Germline values: CDR1 LNHNV, CDR2 YYDKDF (reference sequence). CDR3 length: 13 residues. V dropped 3 bases and J dropped 1 base, with 6 bases sitting between them. As DNA, the CDR3 is TGTGCCACCAGCAGGGACAAGAACACTGAAGCTTTCTTT. Protein sequence: CATSRDKNTEAFF.

This rearrangement joins TRBV20-1 to TRBJ1-1; unclear D gene. Germline V gives CDR1 DFQATT, CDR2 SNEGSKA (reference sequence). The ends were cut back, 5 bases at V and 1 base at J, with 5 bases in the middle. The CDR3 sequence is 11 residues long. In DNA form, the CDR3 reads TGCAGTGCTTACAGGAACACTGAAGCTTTCTTT. It yields the protein CSAYRNTEAFF.

The rearrangement joins TRBV10-3 to TRBJ1-1, with 7 nucleotides matching TRBD1. The CDR3 is made up of 13 amino acids. With V trimmed by 6 bases and J by 4 bases, 5 bases remained unmatched. Germline CDR1 reads ENHRY; CDR2 reads SYGVKD. The CDR3 DNA reads as TGTGCCATCAGAATGACAGGGAGCACTGAAGCTTTCTTT. Its protein is CAIRMTGSTEAFF.

This clone has a handful of counts. This rearrangement joins TRBV1 to TRBJ1-6; the table assigns TRBD1, which was not confirmed against the DNA. TRBV1 is given as a pseudogene. CDR3 length equals 18 residues. The chain's CDR3 is CTSSPTGKLSSYNSPLHF. CDR3 coding DNA: TGCACCAGCAGCCCAACAGGGAAACTCAGCTCCTATAATTCACCCCTCCACTTT.

The chain employs TRBV7-9 and TRBJ1-4; 9 nucleotides align to TRBD1. Germline V gene lookup returns CDR1 SEHNR and CDR2 FQNEAQ (reference sequence). Trimming cost V 4 bases and J 5 bases; bases outside gene matches: 5. CDR3 length: 15 amino acids. DNA of the CDR3: TGTGCCAGCAGCTCCGGGACAGGGAGGAATGAAAAACTGTTTTTT. Its translation is CASSSGTGRNEKLFF.

V gene TRBV4-1 combines with J gene TRBJ2-2, with 10 bases fitting TRBD2. The CDR3 is 19 residues long. CDR1 and CDR2 (germline): MGHRA, YSYEKL. J gave up 7 bases and V 1 base, and 15 bases lay outside the gene matches. CDR3 protein: CASSQGTGASGSWYGELFF. The CDR3 DNA reads as TGCGCCAGCAGCCAAGGGACGGGAGCTAGCGGGAGTTGGTACGGGGAGCTGTTTTTT.

J is TRBJ2-7 and V is TRBV5-6; 10 nucleotides agree with TRBD2. CDR3 length: 18 amino acids. Germline CDR1 and CDR2: SGHDT and YYEEEE. The CDR3: CASRFRGLAGGHFYEQYV. The CDR3 nucleotides read TGTGCCAGCCGCTTCCGGGGTTTAGCGGGGGGACACTTCTACGAGCAGTACGTC.

V usage is TRBV27 and J usage is TRBJ2-7; tentatively, D is TRBD2 (5 bases). Trimming took off 0 bases at V and 3 bases at J, with 15 bases between the two ends. The germline V gene has CDR1 MNHEY and CDR2 SMNVEV (reference sequence). The CDR3 runs 16 residues. This CDR3 reads CASSLSLTSLFYEQYF. In DNA form, the CDR3 reads TGTGCCAGCAGTTTATCCCTCACTAGTCTCTTCTACGAGCAGTACTTC.

J is TRBJ2-7 and V is TRBV6-6, with 8 positions matching TRBD2. The CDR3 totals 11 residues. CDR1 is MNHNY, CDR2 SVGAGI, per germline (reference sequence). The CDR3 loop is CASRGGGGPLV. The CDR3 DNA sequence: TGTGCCAGCAGGGGGGGCGGGGGGCCCCTTGTT.

The chain has TRBV7-9 and TRBJ1-3, with D maybe TRBD1 (5 bases). Germline CDR1 SEHNR, CDR2 FQNEAQ (reference sequence). The CDR3 runs 15 residues. V lost 0 bases and J 4 bases, leaving 10 bases between the germline ends. The CDR3 protein is CASSLASGLGNTIYF. CDR3 bases: TGTGCCAGCAGCTTAGCCTCGGGACTCGGAAACACCATATATTTT. The whole variable domain, remainder taken from reference TRBV7-9 and TRBJ1-3, is DTGVSQNPRHKITKRGQNVTFRCDPISEHNRLYWYRQTLGQGPEFLTYFQNEAQLEKSRLLSDRFSAERPKGSFSTLEIQRTEQGDSAMYLCASSLASGLGNTIYFGEGSWLTVV.

This clone has a single count. CDR3 amino acids: CSVSSGRYEQYF. The CDR3, as DNA: TGCAGCGTAAGTAGCGGGAGATACGAGCAGTACTTC. The V call is TRBV29-1, the J call TRBJ2-7; TRBD2 matches at 9 bases. J gave up 4 bases and V 6 bases, and 4 bases lay outside the gene matches. The length of the CDR3 is 12 residues. Germline lookup yields CDR1 SQVTM and CDR2 ANQGSEA.

V usage is TRBV9 and J usage is TRBJ2-5; weak D call: TRBD1 (6 bases). The CDR3 length is 15 residues. V was cut by 0 bases and J by 5 bases, with 14 bases left in between. The germline CDR1 and CDR2 sequences are SGDLS and YYNGEE. CDR3 bases: TGTGCCAGCAGCGTAGTCCCAGGGGTCAGGGAGACCCAGTACTTC. This gives the protein CASSVVPGVRETQYF.

On this clone itself: This sample also contains other DNA sequences that code for the same CDR3. The gene calls are TRBV7-9 and TRBJ1-5; TRBD1 might be the D (5 bases). V lost 1 base, J lost 7 bases, and 5 bases lay in between. The CDR3 covers 12 residues. CDR1 and CDR2 (germline): SEHNR, FQNEAQ (reference sequence). In DNA form, the CDR3 reads TGTGCCAGCAGCTTAGGGGGCCAGCCCCAGCATTTT. Translation: CASSLGGQPQHF.

V gene TRBV28 combines with J gene TRBJ1-2; 12 bases match TRBD1. CDR3 length equals 15 residues. From germline, CDR1 is MDHEN and CDR2 SYDVKM. Unmatched junction bases numbered 15, after V lost 11 bases and J lost 8 bases. The CDR3 nucleotides read TGTGCCCACAGGGGGACAGGGGGCAGGCATGAAGGCTACACCTTC. Its protein is CAHRGTGGRHEGYTF.

The rearrangement uses TRBV10-3 and TRBJ2-7, with unresolved D. Germline V gives CDR1 ENHRY, CDR2 SYGVKD. With 6 bases removed from V and 3 bases from J, the gap between germline ends came to 12 bases. This CDR3 spans 13 amino acids. The CDR3 nucleotides read TGTGCCATCAGCCCCGAAGCAAGCTACGAGCAGTACTTC. Translating it yields CAISPEASYEQYF.

V usage is TRBV7-6 and J usage is TRBJ2-3, with D unresolved. CDR3 size: 14 residues. The V and J ends lost 2 bases and 0 bases respectively, with 6 bases between them. In germline, CDR1 is SGHVS, CDR2 FNYEAQ. CDR3 in DNA: TGTGCCAGCAGCTTATCCCCTAGCACAGATACGCAGTATTTT. It is translated as CASSLSPSTDTQYF.

This chain links TRBV29-1 with TRBJ2-2; no reliable D call. V was shortened by 1 base and J by 0 bases, with 9 bases between the two germline ends. Germline V gene lookup returns CDR1 SQVTM and CDR2 ANQGSEA. The CDR3 is 15 residues long. The CDR3 spells CSVEGASSNTGELFF. CDR3 bases: TGCAGCGTTGAAGGGGCCAGTTCGAACACCGGGGAGCTGTTTTTT.

V gene TRBV2 combines with J gene TRBJ2-5; TRBD2 matches 10 bases. Germline V gives CDR1 SNHLY, CDR2 FYNNEI. The CDR3 sequence is 18 residues long. V lost 2 bases, J lost 3 bases, and 12 bases stayed unmatched. CDR3 sequence reads: CASSERATFLAGEETQYF. CDR3 bases: TGTGCCAGCAGTGAACGAGCTACATTTCTAGCGGGGGAAGAGACCCAGTACTTC. The full variable domain, in which reference TRBV2 and TRBJ2-5 provide the parts outside the CDR3, is EPEVTQTPSHQVTQMGQEVILRCVPISNHLYFYWYRQILGQKVEFLVSFYNNEISEKSEIFDDQFSVERPDGSNFTLKIRSTKLEDSAMYFCASSERATFLAGEETQYFGPGTRLLVL.

The chain links TRBV6-1 to TRBJ1-6, with 9 bases aligning to TRBD1. J lost 8 bases, V lost 4 bases, and 12 bases had no gene match. The germline V gene encodes CDR1 MNHNS and CDR2 SASEGT. This CDR3 is 17 amino acids long. CDR3: CASSAVPGQGRYSPLHF. The CDR3 bases are TGTGCCAGCAGTGCCGTCCCGGGACAGGGACGGTATTCACCCCTCCACTTT.

The J gene is TRBJ1-6, the V gene TRBV5-6; TRBD1 matches 8 bases. The germline gives CDR1 SGHDT, CDR2 YYEEEE. V dropped 1 base and J dropped 7; count of bases not matched to a gene: 4. The CDR3 loop spans 15 amino acids. This chain's CDR3 is CASSLMTGANSPLHF. For the CDR3, the DNA is TGTGCCAGCAGCTTGATGACAGGGGCAAATTCACCCCTCCACTTT.

The chain uses TRBV15 and TRBJ2-1; TRBD1 aligns across 8 bases. From germline, CDR1 is LNHNV and CDR2 YYDKDF (reference sequence). V trimming: 4 bases; J trimming: 1 base; junction bases outside the gene matches: 12. This CDR3 is 18 amino acids long. The CDR3 region is CATSTGGPRTGSYNEQFF. In DNA form, the CDR3 reads TGTGCCACCAGCACCGGGGGCCCTCGGACAGGGTCCTACAATGAGCAGTTCTTC.

The chain recombines TRBV4-1 with TRBJ1-5; 10 nucleotides match TRBD1. This CDR3 comprises 17 residues. CDR1 is MGHRA and CDR2 is YSYEKL in the germline V gene. The trim removed 0 bases at V and 7 bases at J, leaving 9 bases unmatched. CDR3 nucleotides: TGCGCCAGCAGCCAAGATCCTTCGGGACAGGGGCGACAGCCCCAGCATTTT. Protein product: CASSQDPSGQGRQPQHF.

This sequence joins TRBV19 and TRBJ2-4; TRBD1 aligns across 7 bases. J gave up 3 bases and V 7 bases, and 9 bases lay outside the gene matches. Germline V lookup: CDR1 LNHDA, CDR2 SQIVND (reference sequence). The CDR3 covers 15 residues. CDR3 nucleotides: TGTGCCAGTACCGGGGACAGTCTAGGCAAAAACATTCAGTACTTC. As protein: CASTGDSLGKNIQYF.

This clone was counted once. The V and J genes are TRBV28 and TRBJ2-5; D is possibly TRBD1 (8 bases). V was trimmed by 4 bases and J by 2 bases, leaving 11 bases between them. Germline lookup yields CDR1 MDHEN and CDR2 SYDVKM. CDR3 length: 14 residues. CDR3 residues: CASSSQGGQETQYF. The CDR3 DNA sequence: TGTGCCAGCAGTTCACAGGGGGGGCAAGAGACCCAGTACTTC.

The V call is TRBV2, the J call TRBJ2-7; TRBD2 matches 8 bases. The CDR3 spans 13 residues. Germline V lookup: CDR1 SNHLY, CDR2 FYNNEI. Trimming at V came to 5 bases and at J to 6 bases, leaving 6 bases not matched to a gene. DNA for the CDR3: TGTGCCAGCAGTAAGGAGCGGGAGCTCGAGCAGTACTTC. Protein sequence: CASSKERELEQYF.

V gene TRBV30 combines with J gene TRBJ2-6, with D perhaps matching TRBD1 (5 bases). The CDR3 totals 16 residues. From germline, CDR1 is GTSNPN and CDR2 SVGIG (reference sequence). CDR3 region: CASMGPSSSGANVLTF. The DNA for the CDR3 is TGTGCTTCCATGGGGCCCTCTTCCTCTGGGGCCAACGTCCTGACTTTC.